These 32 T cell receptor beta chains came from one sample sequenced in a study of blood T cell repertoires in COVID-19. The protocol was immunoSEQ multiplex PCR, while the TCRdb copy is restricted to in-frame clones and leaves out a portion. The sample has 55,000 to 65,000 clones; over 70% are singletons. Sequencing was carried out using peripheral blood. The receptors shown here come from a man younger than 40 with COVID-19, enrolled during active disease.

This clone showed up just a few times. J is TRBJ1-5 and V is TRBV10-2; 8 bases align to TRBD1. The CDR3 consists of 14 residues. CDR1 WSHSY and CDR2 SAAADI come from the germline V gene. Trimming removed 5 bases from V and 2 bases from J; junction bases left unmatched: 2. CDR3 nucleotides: TGCGCCAGCAGTCAGGGGGCGCGCAATCAGCCCCAGCATTTT. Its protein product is CASSQGARNQPQHF.

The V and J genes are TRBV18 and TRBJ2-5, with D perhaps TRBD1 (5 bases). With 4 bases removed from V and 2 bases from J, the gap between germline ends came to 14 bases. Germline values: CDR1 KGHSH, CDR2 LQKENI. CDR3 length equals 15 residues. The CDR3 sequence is CASSRARAAQETQYF. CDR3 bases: TGTGCCAGCTCACGGGCCAGGGCAGCACAAGAGACCCAGTACTTC.

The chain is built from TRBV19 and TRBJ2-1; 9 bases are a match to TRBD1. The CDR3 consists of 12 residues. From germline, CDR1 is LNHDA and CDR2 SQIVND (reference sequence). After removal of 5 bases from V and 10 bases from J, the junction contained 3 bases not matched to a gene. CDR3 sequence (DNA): TGTGCCAGTAGTCTCACAGGGGGCGAGCAGTTCTTC. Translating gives CASSLTGGEQFF.

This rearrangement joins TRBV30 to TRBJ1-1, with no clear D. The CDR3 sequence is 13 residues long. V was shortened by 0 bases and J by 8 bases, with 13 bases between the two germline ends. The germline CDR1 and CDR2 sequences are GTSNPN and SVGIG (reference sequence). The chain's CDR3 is CAWSVISGYEAFF. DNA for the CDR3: TGTGCCTGGAGTGTGATATCGGGGTACGAAGCTTTCTTT.

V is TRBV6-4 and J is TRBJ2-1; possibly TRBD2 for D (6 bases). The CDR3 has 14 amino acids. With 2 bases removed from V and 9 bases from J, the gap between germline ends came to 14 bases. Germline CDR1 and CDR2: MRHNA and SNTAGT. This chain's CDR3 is CASSDVPGTREQFF. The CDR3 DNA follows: TGTGCCAGCAGTGACGTTCCCGGGACTCGTGAGCAGTTCTTC.

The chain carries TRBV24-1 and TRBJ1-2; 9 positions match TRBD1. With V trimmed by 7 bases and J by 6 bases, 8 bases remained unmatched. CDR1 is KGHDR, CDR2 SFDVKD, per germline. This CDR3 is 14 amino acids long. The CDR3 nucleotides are TGTGCCACCAGCCCCAGGGACAGGGAAAATGGCTACACCTTC. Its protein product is CATSPRDRENGYTF.

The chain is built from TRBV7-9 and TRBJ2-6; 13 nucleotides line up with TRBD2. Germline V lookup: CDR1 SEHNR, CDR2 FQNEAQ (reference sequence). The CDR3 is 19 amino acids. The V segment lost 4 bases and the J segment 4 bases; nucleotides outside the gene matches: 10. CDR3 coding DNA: TGTGCCAGCAGCTCCACCCTTACTAGCGGGAGGGACGGGGCCAACGTCCTGACTTTC. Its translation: CASSSTLTSGRDGANVLTF.

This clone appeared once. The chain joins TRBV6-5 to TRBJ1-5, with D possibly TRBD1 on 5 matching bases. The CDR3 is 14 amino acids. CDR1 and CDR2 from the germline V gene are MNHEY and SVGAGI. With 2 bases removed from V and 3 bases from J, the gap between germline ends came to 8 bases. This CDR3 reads CASSYGGYNQPQHF. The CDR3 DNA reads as TGTGCCAGCAGTTACGGGGGGTACAATCAGCCCCAGCATTTT.

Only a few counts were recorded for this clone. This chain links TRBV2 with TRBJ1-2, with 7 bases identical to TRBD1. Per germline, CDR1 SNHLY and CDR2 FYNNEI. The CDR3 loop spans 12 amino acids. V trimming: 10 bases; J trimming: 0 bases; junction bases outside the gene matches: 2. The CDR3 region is CATQGSNYGYTF. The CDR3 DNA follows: TGTGCCACACAGGGGTCTAACTATGGCTACACCTTC.

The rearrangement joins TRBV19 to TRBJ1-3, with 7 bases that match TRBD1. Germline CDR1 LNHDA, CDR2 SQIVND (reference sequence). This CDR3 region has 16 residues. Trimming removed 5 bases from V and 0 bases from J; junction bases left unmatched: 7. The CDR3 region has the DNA TGTGCCAGTAGTCCAACAGGGGCGTTCTCTGGAAACACCATATATTTT. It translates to CASSPTGAFSGNTIYF.

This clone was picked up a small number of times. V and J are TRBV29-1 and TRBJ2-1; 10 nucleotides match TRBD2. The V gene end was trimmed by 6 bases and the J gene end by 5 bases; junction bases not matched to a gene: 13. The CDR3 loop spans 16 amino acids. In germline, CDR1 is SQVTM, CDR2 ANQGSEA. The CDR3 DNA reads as TGCAGCGTGGCTAAGAGAGCGGGAGGGGGTAACAATGAGCAGTTCTTC. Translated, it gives CSVAKRAGGGNNEQFF.

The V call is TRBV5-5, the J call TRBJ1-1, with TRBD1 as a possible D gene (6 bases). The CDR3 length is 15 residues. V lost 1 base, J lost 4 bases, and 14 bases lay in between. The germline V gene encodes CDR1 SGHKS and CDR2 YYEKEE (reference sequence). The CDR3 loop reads CASSLRAGAGTEAFF. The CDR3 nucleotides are TGTGCCAGCAGCTTGCGCGCAGGGGCTGGCACTGAAGCTTTCTTT.

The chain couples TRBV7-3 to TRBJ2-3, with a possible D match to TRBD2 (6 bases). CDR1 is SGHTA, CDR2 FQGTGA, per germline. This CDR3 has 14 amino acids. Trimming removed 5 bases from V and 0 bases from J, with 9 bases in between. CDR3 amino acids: CASSPGLSTDTQYF. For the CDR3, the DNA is TGTGCCAGCAGCCCGGGACTCAGCACAGATACGCAGTATTTT.

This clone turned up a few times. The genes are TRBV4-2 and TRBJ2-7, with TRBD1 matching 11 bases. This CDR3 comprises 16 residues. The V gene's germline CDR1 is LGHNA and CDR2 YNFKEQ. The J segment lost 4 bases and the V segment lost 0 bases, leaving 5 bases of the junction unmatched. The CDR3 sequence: CASSQEAGTGGYEQYF. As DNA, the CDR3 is TGTGCCAGCAGCCAAGAAGCCGGGACAGGGGGTTACGAGCAGTACTTC.

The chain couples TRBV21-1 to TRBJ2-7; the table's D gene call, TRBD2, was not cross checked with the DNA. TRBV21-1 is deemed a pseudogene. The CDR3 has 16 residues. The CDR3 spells CASSKEQPTWGDEQYF. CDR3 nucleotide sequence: TGTGCCAGCAGCAAAGAGCAACCTACTTGGGGGGACGAGCAGTACTTC.

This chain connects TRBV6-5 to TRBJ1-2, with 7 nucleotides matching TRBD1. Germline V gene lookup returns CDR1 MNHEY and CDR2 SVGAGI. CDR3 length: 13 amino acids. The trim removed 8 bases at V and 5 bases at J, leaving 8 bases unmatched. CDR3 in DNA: TGTGCCAGCGTTACAGGGGTAGGGTATGGCTACACCTTC. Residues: CASVTGVGYGYTF.

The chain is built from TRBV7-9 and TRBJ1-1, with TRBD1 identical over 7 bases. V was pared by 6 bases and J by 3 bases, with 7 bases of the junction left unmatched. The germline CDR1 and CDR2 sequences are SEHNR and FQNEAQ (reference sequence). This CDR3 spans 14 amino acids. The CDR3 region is CASRRQGGDTEAFF. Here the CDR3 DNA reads TGTGCCAGCAGAAGACAGGGTGGGGACACTGAAGCTTTCTTT.

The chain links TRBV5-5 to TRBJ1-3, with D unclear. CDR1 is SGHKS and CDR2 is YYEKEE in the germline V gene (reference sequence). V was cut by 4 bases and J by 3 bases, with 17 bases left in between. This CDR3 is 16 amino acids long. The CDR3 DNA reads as TGTGCCAGCAGCCCGTCGGTATCGGGTGGTGGAAACACCATATATTTT. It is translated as CASSPSVSGGGNTIYF.

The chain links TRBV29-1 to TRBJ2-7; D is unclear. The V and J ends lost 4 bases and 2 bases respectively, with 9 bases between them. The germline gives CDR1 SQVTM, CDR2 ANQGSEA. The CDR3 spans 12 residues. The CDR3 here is CSVGGSTYEQYF. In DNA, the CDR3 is TGCAGCGTTGGCGGCTCTACCTACGAGCAGTACTTC.

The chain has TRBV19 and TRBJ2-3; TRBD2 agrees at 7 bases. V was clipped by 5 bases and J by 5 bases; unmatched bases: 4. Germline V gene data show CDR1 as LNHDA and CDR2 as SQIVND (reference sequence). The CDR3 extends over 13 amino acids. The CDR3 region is CASSGEGGDTQYF. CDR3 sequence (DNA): TGTGCCAGTAGTGGGGAGGGAGGAGATACGCAGTATTTT. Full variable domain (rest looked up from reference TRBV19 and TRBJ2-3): DGGITQSPKYLFRKEGQNVTLSCEQNLNHDAMYWYRQDPGQGLRLIYYSQIVNDFQKGDIAEGYSVSREKKESFPLTVTSAQKNPTAFYLCASSGEGGDTQYFGPGTRLTVL.

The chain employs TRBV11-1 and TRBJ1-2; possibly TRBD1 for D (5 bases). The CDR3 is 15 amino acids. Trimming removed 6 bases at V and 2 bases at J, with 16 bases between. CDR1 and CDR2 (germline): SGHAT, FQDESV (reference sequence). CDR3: CASRPDGRGNYGYTF. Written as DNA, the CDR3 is TGTGCCAGCAGGCCGGACGGCCGGGGGAACTATGGCTACACCTTC.

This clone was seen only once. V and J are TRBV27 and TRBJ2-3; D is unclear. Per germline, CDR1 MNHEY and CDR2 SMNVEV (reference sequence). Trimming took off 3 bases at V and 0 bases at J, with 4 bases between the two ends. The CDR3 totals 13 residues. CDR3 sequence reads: CASSFSSTDTQYF. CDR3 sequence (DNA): TGTGCCAGCAGTTTCTCCAGCACAGATACGCAGTATTTT.

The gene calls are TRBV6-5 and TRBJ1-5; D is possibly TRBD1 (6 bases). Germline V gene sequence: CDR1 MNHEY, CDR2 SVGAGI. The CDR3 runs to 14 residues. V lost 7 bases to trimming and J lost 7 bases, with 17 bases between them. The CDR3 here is CASTNSGDGQPQHF. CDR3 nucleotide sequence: TGTGCCAGCACTAACTCAGGGGATGGGCAGCCCCAGCATTTT.

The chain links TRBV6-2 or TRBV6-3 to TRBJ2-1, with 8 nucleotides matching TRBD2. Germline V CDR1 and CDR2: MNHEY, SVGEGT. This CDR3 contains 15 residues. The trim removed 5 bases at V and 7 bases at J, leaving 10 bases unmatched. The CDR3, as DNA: TGTGCCAGCAGTATAACAGCGGGAGTAACTAATGAGCAGTTCTTC. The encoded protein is CASSITAGVTNEQFF.

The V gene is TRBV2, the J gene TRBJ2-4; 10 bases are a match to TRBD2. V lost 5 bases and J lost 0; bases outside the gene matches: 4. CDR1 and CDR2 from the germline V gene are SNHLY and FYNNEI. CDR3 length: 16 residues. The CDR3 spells CASSPSGGLAKNIQYF. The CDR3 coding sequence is TGTGCCAGCAGTCCTAGCGGGGGTCTAGCCAAAAACATTCAGTACTTC. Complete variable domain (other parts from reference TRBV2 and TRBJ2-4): EPEVTQTPSHQVTQMGQEVILRCVPISNHLYFYWYRQILGQKVEFLVSFYNNEISEKSEIFDDQFSVERPDGSNFTLKIRSTKLEDSAMYFCASSPSGGLAKNIQYFGAGTRLSVL.

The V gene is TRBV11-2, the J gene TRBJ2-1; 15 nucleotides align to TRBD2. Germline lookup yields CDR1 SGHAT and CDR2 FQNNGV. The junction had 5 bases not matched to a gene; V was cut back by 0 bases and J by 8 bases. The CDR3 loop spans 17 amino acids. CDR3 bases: TGTGCCAGCAGCTTAGAAGGGGGACTAGCGGGAGGCTATGAGCAGTTCTTC. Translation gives CASSLEGGLAGGYEQFF.

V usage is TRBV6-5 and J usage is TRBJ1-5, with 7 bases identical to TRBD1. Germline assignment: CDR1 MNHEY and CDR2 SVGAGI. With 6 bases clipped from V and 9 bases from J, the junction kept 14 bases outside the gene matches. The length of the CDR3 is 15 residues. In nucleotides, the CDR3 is TGTGCCAGCAGCCCCGTTAGGACAGGTTATCGGCCCCAGCATTTT. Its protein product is CASSPVRTGYRPQHF.

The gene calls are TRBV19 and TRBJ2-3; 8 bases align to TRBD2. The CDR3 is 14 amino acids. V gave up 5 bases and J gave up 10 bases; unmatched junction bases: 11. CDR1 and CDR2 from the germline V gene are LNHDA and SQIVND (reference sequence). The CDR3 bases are TGTGCCAGTAGTCGTACTAGCGGTGGTGAGGCGCAGTATTTT. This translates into CASSRTSGGEAQYF.

In DNA form, the CDR3 reads TGTGCCATCAGTGGCAGCGGGAGGGAGGGAGAGACCCAGTACTTC. It yields the protein CAISGSGREGETQYF. This chain uses TRBV10-3 with TRBJ2-5, with 10 bases matching TRBD2. CDR3 length: 15 amino acids. Germline lookup yields CDR1 ENHRY and CDR2 SYGVKD. V dropped 4 bases and J dropped 4; count of bases not matched to a gene: 6.

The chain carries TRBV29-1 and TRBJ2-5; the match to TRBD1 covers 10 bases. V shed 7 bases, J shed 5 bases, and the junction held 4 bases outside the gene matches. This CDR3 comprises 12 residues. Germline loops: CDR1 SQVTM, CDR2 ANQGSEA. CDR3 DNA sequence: TGCAGCGGACAGGGGGCGCGGGAGACCCAGTACTTC. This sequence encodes CSGQGARETQYF.

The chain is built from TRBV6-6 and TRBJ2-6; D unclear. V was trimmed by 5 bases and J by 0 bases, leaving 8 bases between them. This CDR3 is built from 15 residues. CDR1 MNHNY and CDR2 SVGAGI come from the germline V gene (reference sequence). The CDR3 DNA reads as TGTGCCAGCAGTCAACGGTCCTCTGGGGCCAACGTCCTGACTTTC. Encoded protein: CASSQRSSGANVLTF.

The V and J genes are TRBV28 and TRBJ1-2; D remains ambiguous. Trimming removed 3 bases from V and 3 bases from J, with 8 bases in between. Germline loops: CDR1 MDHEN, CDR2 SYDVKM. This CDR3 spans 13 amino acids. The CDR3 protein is CASSFLGDYGYTF. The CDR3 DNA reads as TGTGCCAGCAGTTTTTTGGGAGACTATGGCTACACCTTC.